The 6 T cell receptor beta chains below come from one sample, sequenced in a study of cytomegalovirus exposure and HLA in healthy donors. PCR employed 60 Vbeta and 13 Jbeta primers. The protocol was immunoSEQ multiplex PCR, while the TCRdb copy is restricted to in-frame clones and leaves out a portion. The data show about 180,000 clones, around 80% seen once. Sequencing input: PBMCs. The receptor source for this set is a woman in her fifties or sixties in good health and CMV-seropositive.

V usage is TRBV6-5 and J usage is TRBJ1-2; D is undetermined. CDR3 size: 15 residues. V was cut by 9 bases and J by 5 bases, with 22 bases left in between. From germline, CDR1 is MNHEY and CDR2 SVGAGI. CDR3 loop: CASLASPHGGYGYTF. CDR3 sequence (DNA): TGTGCCAGTCTCGCATCTCCTCACGGAGGGTATGGCTACACCTTC.

The genes are TRBV6-4 and TRBJ1-5, with TRBD1 as a possible D gene (6 bases). V lost 0 bases to trimming and J lost 4 bases, with 13 bases between them. The germline gives CDR1 MRHNA, CDR2 SNTAGT. The CDR3 is 16 amino acids. The CDR3 coding sequence is TGTGCCAGCAGTGACTCTCCTTACAGGGTTAATCAGCCCCAGCATTTT. Translation gives CASSDSPYRVNQPQHF.

With regard to this clone: This specimen includes other DNA sequences encoding the same CDR3. V usage is TRBV5-6 and J usage is TRBJ1-5; no definite D call. Between the trimmed V and J ends, which lost 0 bases and 0 bases, there was a span of 7 bases. This CDR3 comprises 15 residues. Germline CDR1 and CDR2: SGHDT and YYEEEE. This chain's CDR3 is CASSLGHHSNQPQHF. The CDR3 region has the DNA TGTGCCAGCAGCTTGGGACACCATAGCAATCAGCCCCAGCATTTT.

To note about this clone: At one of its ends the junction is not consistent with the germline gene, which may arise from a read error. This chain links TRBV7-2 with TRBJ1-2; D possibly corresponds to TRBD1 (6 bases). The CDR3 runs to 16 residues. Germline-derived CDR1 and CDR2 are SGHTA and FQGNSA. CDR3: CASSPGGQAVNSGYTF. DNA for the CDR3: TGTGCCAGCAGCCCGGGGGGGCAGGCCGTTAACTCTGGCTACACCTTC.

This clone was picked up a small number of times. This chain joins TRBV6-5 and TRBJ2-7, with 8 bases aligning to TRBD1. Trimming took 0 bases from V and 3 from J; bases not matched to a gene: 4. The CDR3 totals 15 residues. Germline V gene lookup returns CDR1 MNHEY and CDR2 SVGAGI. CDR3 DNA: TGTGCCAGCAGTTACTCCGACAGGGGCGGCTACGAGCAGTACTTC. It yields the protein CASSYSDRGGYEQYF.

The chain uses TRBV19 and TRBJ1-1, with TRBD1 matching 8 bases. Germline values: CDR1 LNHDA, CDR2 SQIVND (reference sequence). J was trimmed by 1 base and V by 4 bases; bases with no gene match: 2. This CDR3 spans 14 amino acids. The DNA of the CDR3 is TGTGCCAGTAGTACAGGACAGGGGAACACTGAAGCTTTCTTT. Amino acid sequence: CASSTGQGNTEAFF.